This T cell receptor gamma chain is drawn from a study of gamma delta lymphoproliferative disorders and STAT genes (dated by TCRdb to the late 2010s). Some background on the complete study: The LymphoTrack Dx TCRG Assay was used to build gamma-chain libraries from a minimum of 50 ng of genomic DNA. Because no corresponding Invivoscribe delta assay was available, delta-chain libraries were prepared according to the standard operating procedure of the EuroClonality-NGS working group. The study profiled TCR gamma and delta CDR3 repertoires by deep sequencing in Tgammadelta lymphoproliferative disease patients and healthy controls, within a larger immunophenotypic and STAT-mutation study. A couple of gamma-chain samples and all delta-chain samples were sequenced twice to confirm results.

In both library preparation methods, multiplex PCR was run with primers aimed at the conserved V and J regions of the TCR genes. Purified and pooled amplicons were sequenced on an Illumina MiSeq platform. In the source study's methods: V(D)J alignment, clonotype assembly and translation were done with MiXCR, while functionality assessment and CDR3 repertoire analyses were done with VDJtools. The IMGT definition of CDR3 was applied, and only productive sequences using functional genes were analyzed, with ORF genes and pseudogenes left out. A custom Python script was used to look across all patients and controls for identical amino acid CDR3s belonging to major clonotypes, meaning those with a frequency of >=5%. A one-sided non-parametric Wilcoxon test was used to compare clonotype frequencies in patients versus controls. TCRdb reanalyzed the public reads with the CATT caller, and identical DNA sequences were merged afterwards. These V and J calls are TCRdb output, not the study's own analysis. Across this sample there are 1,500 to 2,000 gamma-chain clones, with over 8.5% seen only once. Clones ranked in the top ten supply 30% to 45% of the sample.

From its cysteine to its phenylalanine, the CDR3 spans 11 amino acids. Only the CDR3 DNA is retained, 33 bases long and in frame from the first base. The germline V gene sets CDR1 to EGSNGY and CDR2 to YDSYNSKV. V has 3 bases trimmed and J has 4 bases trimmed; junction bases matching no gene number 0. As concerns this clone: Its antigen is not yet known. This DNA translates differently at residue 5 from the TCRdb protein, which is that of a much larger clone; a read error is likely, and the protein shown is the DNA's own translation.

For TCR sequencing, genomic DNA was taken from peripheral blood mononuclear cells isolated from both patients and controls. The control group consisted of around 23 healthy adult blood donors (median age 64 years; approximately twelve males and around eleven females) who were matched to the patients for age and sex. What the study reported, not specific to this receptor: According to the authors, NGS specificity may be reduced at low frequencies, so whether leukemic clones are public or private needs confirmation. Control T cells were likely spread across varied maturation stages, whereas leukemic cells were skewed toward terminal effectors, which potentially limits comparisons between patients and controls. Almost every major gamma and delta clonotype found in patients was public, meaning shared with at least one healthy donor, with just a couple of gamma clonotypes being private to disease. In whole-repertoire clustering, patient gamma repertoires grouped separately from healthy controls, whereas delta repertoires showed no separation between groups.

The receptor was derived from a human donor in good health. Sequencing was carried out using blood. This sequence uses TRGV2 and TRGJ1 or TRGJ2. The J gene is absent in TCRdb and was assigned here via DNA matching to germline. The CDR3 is CATWDYYKKLF. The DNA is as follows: TGTGCCACCTGGGACTATTATAAGAAACTCTTT.